This T cell receptor (beta chain) appears in the sequencing data of a study of cytomegalovirus exposure and HLA in healthy donors. For the study at large: Genotyping of 430 or so donors showed that approximately 83% belonged to the Caucasian-associated ancestry cluster.

Study-wide findings and caveats: Apparent HLA restriction characterized most CMV-associated TCR beta chains in a later analysis. TRBV6-2, TRBV6-3 and other indistinguishable V segments were excluded.

Concerning this clone itself: Its antigen is unidentified.

Researchers ran the PCR with 60 Vbeta and 13 Jbeta primers. TCRdb's table, derived via immunoSEQ multiplex PCR, lists solely in-frame clones and lacks some. Counted here are roughly 120,000 clones, about 80% occurring once; the ten biggest clones make up 2% to 3%. The CDR3 extends over 15 amino acids. Germline lookup yields CDR1 SEHNR and CDR2 FQNEAQ (reference sequence). V dropped 0 bases and J dropped 1 base, with 6 bases sitting between them. The material sequenced was PBMCs. The TCR comes from a man in his thirties or forties in good health and CMV-seronegative. The chain carries TRBV7-9 and TRBJ2-2; TRBD2 is a possible D gene (6 bases). The CDR3 spells CASSLAGGNTGELFF. CDR3 nucleotides: TGTGCCAGCAGCTTAGCCGGGGGGAACACCGGGGAGCTGTTTTTT.